This note documents a single T cell receptor beta chain sequence. Its target is not known. This sample stems from a study of vaccination and CD4 T cells after COVID-19. Study-level information: Cellular stimulation was performed using overlapping spike peptides derived from SARS-CoV-2, HCoV-NL63, HCoV-OC43 and HCoV-229E.

Treatment indicated: roughly nine-day PBMC culture with coronavirus spike peptide pools or control peptides (ViraFEST assay). The CDR3 covers 12 residues. Looked up from germline, CDR1 is SNHLY and CDR2 is FYNNEI. The V end lost 4 bases, the J end lost 1 base, and 4 bases lay between the germline ends. An Oncomine TCR Beta short-read assay was used to sequence the DNA from cultured CD4+ T cells. Genomic DNA from cultured CD4+ T cells was extracted. One entry per CDR3 protein results from TCRdb running MiXCR on the PCR reads. The data show more than 14,000 distinct CDR3 sequences, 45% to 50% seen once.

The V gene is TRBV2, the J gene TRBJ1-2; D is uncertain. This TCR was sampled from a human donor with COVID-19. The sample in question was cultured CD4+ T cells from blood, obtained after SARS-CoV-2 vaccination. The CDR3 loop is CASSGINYGYTF. CDR3 in DNA: TGTGCCAGCAGTGGGATTAACTATGGCTACACCTTC.